This T cell receptor (beta chain) was obtained from a study of control samples from healthy donors and cancer patients. Libraries were prepared by immunoSEQ multiplex PCR; TCRdb keeps only in-frame clonotypes and omits some of them. Among tens of thousands of clones listed, 65% to 80% were seen once. Trimming took 5 bases from V and 12 from J; bases not matched to a gene: 7. This CDR3 is built from 15 residues. CDR1 is SGHNT, CDR2 YENEEA, per germline. V and J are TRBV11-3 and TRBJ2-1, with TRBD2 identical over 16 bases. The TCR was taken from a man aged 55 to 69 with head and neck cancer. Sequencing was done on a sample of PBMCs. In DNA form, the CDR3 reads TGTGCCAGCAGCCCAGGGACTAGCGGGAGGGCCGGGCAGTTCTTC. Its protein is CASSPGTSGRAGQFF.